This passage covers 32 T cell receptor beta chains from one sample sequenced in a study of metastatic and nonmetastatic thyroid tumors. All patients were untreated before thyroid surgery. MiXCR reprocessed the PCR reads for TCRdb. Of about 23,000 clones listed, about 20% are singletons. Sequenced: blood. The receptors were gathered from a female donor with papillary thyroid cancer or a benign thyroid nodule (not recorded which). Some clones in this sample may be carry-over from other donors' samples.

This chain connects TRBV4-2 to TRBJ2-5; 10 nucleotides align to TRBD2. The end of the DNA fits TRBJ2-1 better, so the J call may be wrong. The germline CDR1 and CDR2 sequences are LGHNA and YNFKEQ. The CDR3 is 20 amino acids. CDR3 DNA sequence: TGTGCCAGCAGCCAAGAATACGGGCTAGCGGGAGTTAGCTCCTACAATGAGCAGTTCTTC. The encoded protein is CASSQEYGLAGVSSYNEQFF.

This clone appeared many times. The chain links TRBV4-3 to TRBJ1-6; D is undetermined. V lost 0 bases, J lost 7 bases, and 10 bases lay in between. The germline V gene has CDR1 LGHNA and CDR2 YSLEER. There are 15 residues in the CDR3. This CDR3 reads CASSQEPLRNSPLHF. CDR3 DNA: TGCGCCAGCAGCCAAGAACCCCTTAGAAATTCACCCCTCCACTTT.

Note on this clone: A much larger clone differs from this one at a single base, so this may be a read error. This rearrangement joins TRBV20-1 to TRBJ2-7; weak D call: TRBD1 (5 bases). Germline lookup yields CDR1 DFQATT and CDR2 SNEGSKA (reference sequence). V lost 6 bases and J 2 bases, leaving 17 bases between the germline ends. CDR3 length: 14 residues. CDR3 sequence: CSAVKVQGTYEQYF. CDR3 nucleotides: TGCAGTGCAGTTAAGGTCCAGGGAACCTACGAGCAGTACTTC.

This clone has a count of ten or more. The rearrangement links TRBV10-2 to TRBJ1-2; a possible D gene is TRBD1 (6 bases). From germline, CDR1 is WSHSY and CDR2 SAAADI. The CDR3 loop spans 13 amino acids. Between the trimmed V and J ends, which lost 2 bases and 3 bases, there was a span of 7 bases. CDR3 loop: CASSEGTYYGYTF. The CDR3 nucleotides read TGCGCCAGCAGTGAGGGGACATACTATGGCTACACCTTC.

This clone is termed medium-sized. The CDR3 loop reads CASSATDYGYTF. As DNA, the CDR3 is TGTGCCAGCAGCGCGACGGATTATGGCTACACCTTC. The rearrangement links TRBV11-2 to TRBJ1-2; no firm D call. The CDR3 is 12 residues long. Germline V gene data show CDR1 as SGHAT and CDR2 as FQNNGV. V lost 5 bases, J lost 5 bases, and 9 bases lay in between. Looking up the rest from reference TRBV11-2 and TRBJ1-2 gives the full variable domain: EAGVAQSPRYKIIEKRQSVAFWCNPISGHATLYWYQQILGQGPKLLIQFQNNGVVDDSQLPKDRFSAERLKGVDSTLKIQPAKLEDSAVYLCASSATDYGYTFGSGTRLTVV.

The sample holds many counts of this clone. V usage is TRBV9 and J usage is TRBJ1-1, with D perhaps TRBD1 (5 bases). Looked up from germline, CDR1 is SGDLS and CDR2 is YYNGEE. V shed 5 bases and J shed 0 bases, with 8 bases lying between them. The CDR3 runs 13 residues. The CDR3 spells CASSGGLNTEAFF. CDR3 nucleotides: TGTGCCAGCAGTGGGGGTTTGAACACTGAAGCTTTCTTT. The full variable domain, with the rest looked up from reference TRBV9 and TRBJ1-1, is DSGVTQTPKHLITATGQRVTLRCSPRSGDLSVYWYQQSLDQGLQFLIQYYNGEERAKGNILERFSAQQFPDLHSELNLSSLELGDSALYFCASSGGLNTEAFFGQGTRLTVV.

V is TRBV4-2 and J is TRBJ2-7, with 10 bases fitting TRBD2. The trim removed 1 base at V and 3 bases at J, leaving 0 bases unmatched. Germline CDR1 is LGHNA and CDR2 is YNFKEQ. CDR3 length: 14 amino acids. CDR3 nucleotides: TGTGCCAGCAGCCAAGGGACTAGCGGCTACGAGCAGTACTTC. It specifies CASSQGTSGYEQYF.

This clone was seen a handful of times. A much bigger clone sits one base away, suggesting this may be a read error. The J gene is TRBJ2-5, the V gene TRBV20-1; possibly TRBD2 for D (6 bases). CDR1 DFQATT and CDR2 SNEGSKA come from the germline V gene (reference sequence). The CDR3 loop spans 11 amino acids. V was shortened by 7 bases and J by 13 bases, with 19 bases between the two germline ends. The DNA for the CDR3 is TGCAGTGGTCTCGAAAGGGCGGGACGGTACTTC. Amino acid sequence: CSGLERAGRYF.

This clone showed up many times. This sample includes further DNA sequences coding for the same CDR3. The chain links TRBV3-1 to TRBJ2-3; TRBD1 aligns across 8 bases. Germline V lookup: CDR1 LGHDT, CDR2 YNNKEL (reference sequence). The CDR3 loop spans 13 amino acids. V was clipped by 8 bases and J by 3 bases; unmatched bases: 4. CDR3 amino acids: CASSQGETDTQYF. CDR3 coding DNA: TGTGCCAGCTCACAGGGGGAGACAGATACGCAGTATTTT.

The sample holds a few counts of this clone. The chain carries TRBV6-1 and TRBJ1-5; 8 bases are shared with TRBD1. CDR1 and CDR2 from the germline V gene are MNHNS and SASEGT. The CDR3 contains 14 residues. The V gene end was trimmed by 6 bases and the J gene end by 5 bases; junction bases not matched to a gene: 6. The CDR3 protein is CASSRGQGHQPQHF. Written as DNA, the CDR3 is TGTGCCAGCAGCCGAGGACAGGGACATCAGCCCCAGCATTTT.

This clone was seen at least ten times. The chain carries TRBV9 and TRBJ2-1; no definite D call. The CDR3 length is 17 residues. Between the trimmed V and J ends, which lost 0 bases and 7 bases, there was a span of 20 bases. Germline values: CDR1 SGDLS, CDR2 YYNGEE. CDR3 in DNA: TGTGCCAGCAGCGTAGGAACGGGTCCAGGAGCGTGGAATGAGCAGTTCTTC. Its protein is CASSVGTGPGAWNEQFF.

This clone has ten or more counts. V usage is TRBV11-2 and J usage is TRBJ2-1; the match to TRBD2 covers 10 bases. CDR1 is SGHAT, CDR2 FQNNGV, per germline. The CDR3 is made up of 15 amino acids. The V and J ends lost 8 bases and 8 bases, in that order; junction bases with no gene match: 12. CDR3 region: CASSAEREGRDEQFF. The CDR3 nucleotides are TGTGCCAGCTCAGCGGAGCGGGAGGGCCGAGATGAGCAGTTCTTC.

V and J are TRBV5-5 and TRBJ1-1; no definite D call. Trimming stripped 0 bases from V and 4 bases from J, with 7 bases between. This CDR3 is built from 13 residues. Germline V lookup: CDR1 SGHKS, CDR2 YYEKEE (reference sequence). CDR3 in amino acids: CASSLVGSTEAFF. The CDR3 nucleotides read TGTGCCAGCAGCTTGGTGGGTAGCACTGAAGCTTTCTTT.

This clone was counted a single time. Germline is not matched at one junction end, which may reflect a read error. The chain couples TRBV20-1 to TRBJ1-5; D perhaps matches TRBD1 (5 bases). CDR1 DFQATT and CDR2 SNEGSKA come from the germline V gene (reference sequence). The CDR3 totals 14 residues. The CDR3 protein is CSASAFDSNHPQHF. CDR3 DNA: TGCAGTGCTAGCGCTTTCGACAGCAATCATCCCCAGCATTTT.

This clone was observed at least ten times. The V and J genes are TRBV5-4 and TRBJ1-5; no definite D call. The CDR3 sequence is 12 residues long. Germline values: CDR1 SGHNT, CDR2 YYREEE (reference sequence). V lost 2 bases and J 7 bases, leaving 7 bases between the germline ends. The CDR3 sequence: CASSLYGQPQHF. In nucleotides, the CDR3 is TGTGCCAGCAGCTTATACGGCCAGCCCCAGCATTTT.

CDR3 sequence: CASSQLTAGELFF. Written as DNA, the CDR3 is TGCGCCAGCAGCCAATTGACAGCCGGGGAGCTGTTTTTT. The rearrangement joins TRBV4-1 to TRBJ2-2, with D perhaps TRBD1 (5 bases). The CDR3 extends over 13 amino acids. Trimming shortened V by 2 bases and J by 6 bases, and 7 bases separated the two germline ends. Looked up from germline, CDR1 is MGHRA and CDR2 is YSYEKL.

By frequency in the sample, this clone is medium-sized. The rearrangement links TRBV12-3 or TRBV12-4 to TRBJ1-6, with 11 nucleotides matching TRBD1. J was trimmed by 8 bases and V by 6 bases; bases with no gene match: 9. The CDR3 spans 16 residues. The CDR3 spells CASSRMGDRGYSPLHF. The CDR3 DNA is TGTGCCAGCAGCCGGATGGGGGACAGGGGGTATTCACCCCTCCACTTT.

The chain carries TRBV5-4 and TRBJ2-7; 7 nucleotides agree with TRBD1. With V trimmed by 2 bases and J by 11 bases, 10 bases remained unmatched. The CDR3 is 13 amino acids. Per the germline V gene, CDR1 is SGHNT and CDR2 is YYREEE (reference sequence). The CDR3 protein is CASSLGGHGEKYF. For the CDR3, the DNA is TGTGCCAGCAGCTTAGGGGGCCACGGAGAGAAGTACTTC. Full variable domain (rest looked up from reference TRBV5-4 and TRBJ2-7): ETGVTQSPTHLIKTRGQQVTLRCSSQSGHNTVSWYQQALGQGPQFIFQYYREEENGRGNFPPRFSGLQFPNYSSELNVNALELDDSALYLCASSLGGHGEKYFGPGTRLTVT.

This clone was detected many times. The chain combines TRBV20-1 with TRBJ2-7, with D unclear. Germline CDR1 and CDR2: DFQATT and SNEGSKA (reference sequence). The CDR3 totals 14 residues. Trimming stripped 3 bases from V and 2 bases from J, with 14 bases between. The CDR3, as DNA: TGCAGTGCTAGCGAATCGGACGGCACCTACGAGCAGTACTTC. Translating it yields CSASESDGTYEQYF.

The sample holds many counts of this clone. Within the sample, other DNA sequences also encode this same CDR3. In DNA form, the CDR3 reads TGCGCCAGCAGCCCTGGGGAGACAGGGGGCAAGAGCACCGGGGAGCTGTTTTTT. Translation: CASSPGETGGKSTGELFF. V usage is TRBV4-3 and J usage is TRBJ2-2, with 10 bases lining up with TRBD1. After removal of 4 bases from V and 4 bases from J, the junction contained 12 bases not matched to a gene. In germline, CDR1 is LGHNA, CDR2 YSLEER. This CDR3 comprises 18 residues.

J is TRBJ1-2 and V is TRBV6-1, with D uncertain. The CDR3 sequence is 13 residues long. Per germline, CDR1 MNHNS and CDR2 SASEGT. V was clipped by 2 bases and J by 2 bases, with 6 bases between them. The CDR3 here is CASSERKNYGYTF. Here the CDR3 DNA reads TGTGCCAGCAGTGAACGGAAAAACTATGGCTACACCTTC.

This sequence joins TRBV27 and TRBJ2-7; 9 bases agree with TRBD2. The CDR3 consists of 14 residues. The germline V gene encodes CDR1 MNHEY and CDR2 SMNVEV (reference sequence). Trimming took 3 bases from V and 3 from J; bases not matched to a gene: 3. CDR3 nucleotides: TGTGCCAGCAGTTTTAGCGGGAGCGGCTACGAGCAGTACTTC. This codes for CASSFSGSGYEQYF.

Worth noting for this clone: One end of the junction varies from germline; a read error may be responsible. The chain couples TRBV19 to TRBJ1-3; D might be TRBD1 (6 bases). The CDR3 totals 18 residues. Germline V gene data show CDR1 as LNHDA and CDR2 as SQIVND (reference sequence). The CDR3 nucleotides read TGTACCAGTAGTACCAGGGGAGCAACAGGGATCTCTGGAAACACCATATATTTT. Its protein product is CTSSTRGATGISGNTIYF.

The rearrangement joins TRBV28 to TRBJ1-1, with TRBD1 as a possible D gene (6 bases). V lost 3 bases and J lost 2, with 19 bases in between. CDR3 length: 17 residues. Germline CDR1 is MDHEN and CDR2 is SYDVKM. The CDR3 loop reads CASSFPSRGPPNTEAFF. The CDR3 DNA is TGTGCCAGCAGTTTTCCGAGCAGGGGTCCCCCAAACACTGAAGCTTTCTTT.

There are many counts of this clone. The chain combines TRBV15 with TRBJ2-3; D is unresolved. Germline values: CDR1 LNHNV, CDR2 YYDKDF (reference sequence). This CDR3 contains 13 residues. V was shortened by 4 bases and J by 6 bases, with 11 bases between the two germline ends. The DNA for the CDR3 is TGTGCCACCAGCACTGAGATGGCCGATACGCAGTATTTT. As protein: CATSTEMADTQYF.

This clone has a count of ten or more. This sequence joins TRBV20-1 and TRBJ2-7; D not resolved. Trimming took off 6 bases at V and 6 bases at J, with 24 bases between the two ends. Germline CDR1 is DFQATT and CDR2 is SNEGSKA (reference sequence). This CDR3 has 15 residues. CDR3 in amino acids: CSASSGRRLVAEQYF. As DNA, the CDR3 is TGCAGTGCCTCGTCCGGGCGGCGGCTGGTTGCCGAGCAGTACTTC.

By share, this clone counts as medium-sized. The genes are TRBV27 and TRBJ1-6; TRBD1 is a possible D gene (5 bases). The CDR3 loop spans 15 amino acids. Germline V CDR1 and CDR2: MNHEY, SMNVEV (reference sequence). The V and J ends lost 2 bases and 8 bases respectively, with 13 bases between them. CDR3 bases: TGTGCCAGCAGTTTAGGGGGGGTCGGGGATTCACCCCTCCACTTT. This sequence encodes CASSLGGVGDSPLHF.

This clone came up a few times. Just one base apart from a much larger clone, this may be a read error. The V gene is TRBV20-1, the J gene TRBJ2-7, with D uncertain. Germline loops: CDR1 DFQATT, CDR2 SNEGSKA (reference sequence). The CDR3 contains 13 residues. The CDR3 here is CSARFEPTYKQYF. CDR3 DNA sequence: TGCAGTGCTAGATTTGAACCTACCTACAAGCAGTACTTC.

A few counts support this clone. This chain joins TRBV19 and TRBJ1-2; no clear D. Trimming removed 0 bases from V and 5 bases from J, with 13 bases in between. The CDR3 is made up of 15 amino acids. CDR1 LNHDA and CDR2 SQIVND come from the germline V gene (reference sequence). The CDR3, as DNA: TGTGCCAGTAGTATAGATGAGGGCAGCCGATATGGCTACACCTTC. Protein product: CASSIDEGSRYGYTF.

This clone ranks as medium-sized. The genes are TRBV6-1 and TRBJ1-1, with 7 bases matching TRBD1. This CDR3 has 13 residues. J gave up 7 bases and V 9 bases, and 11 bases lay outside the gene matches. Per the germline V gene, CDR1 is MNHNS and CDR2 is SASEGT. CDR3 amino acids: CASSTGETGEAFF. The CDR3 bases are TGTGCCAGTTCTACAGGGGAAACCGGTGAAGCTTTCTTT.

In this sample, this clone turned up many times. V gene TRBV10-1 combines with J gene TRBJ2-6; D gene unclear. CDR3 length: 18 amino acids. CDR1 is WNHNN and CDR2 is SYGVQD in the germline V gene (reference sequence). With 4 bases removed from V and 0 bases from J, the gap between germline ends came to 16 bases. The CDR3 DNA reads TGCGCCAGCAGTGGGGCATTTAGGGATTTCTCTGGGGCCAACGTCCTGACTTTC. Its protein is CASSGAFRDFSGANVLTF.

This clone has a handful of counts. In DNA, the CDR3 is TGTGCCAGCGGTGCGCGACATGTGGCCTCCTACGAGCAGTACTTC. This encodes CASGARHVASYEQYF. The chain joins TRBV2 to TRBJ2-7; D unresolved. V was clipped by 8 bases and J by 0 bases, with 17 bases between them. The CDR3 consists of 15 residues. From germline, CDR1 is SNHLY and CDR2 FYNNEI.